Listed here are 23 T cell receptor beta chains from one sample, sequenced in a study of Ad26.COV2.S vaccination and SARS-CoV-2 variants. Treatment defined: about 20 received Ad26.COV2.S at low or high dose, single or two shots; several received placebo; per-sample allocation not given. Collection of the samples took place on day 63 after the first injection of vaccine or placebo. TCRdb keeps only in-frame clones here, not all; method: immunoSEQ multiplex PCR. Here the sample spans 400,000 to 450,000 clones, around 90% being singletons. The sequences come from peripheral blood, collected in a trial of Ad26.COV2.S vaccine versus placebo. These TCRs come from a person between 18 and 65 years old who received the Ad26.COV2.S COVID-19 vaccine or a placebo.

The V gene is TRBV5-8, the J gene TRBJ2-3, with D perhaps TRBD2 (5 bases). The V end lost 3 bases, the J end lost 3 bases, and 23 bases lay between the germline ends. CDR1 is SGHTS, CDR2 YDEGEE, per germline. The CDR3 consists of 18 residues. The CDR3 region has the DNA TGTGCCAGCAGCTCCCGGGGAAGGGAGCTAGCCTATACAGATACGCAGTATTTT. It is translated as CASSSRGRELAYTDTQYF.

This chain uses TRBV7-8 with TRBJ1-5; D unclear. The CDR3 is made up of 14 amino acids. The germline CDR1 and CDR2 sequences are SGHVS and FQNEAQ. V lost 5 bases and J 1 base, leaving 9 bases between the germline ends. The CDR3 nucleotides read TGTGCCAGCAGCCCGATCTGGAGCAATCAGCCCCAGCATTTT. It encodes CASSPIWSNQPQHF.

The chain recombines TRBV29-1 with TRBJ1-3; D remains unclear. Germline-derived CDR1 and CDR2 are SQVTM and ANQGSEA. Trimming removed 5 bases from V and 0 bases from J, with 11 bases in between. This CDR3 has 14 residues. The CDR3 DNA follows: TGCAGCGTTCGGAGGCAGAGCTCTGGAAACACCATATATTTT. It is translated as CSVRRQSSGNTIYF.

The chain links TRBV7-2 to TRBJ2-7; a weak D match, TRBD2 (6 bases). The V end lost 4 bases, the J end lost 2 bases, and 12 bases lay between the germline ends. CDR1 is SGHTA, CDR2 FQGNSA, per germline. This CDR3 spans 14 amino acids. The CDR3 protein is CASSSGGTTYEQYF. The CDR3 region has the DNA TGTGCCAGCAGCTCCGGCGGGACCACCTACGAGCAGTACTTC. The variable domain in full, completed from reference TRBV7-2 and TRBJ2-7, reads GAGVSQSPSNKVTEKGKDVELRCDPISGHTALYWYRQSLGQGLEFLIYFQGNSAPDKSGLPSDRFSAERTGGSVSTLTIQRTQQEDSAVYLCASSSGGTTYEQYFGPGTRLTVT.

The rearrangement uses TRBV6-4 and TRBJ2-5; TRBD1 matches 8 bases. Germline V gives CDR1 MRHNA, CDR2 SNTAGT. The ends lost 0 bases at V and 8 bases at J; junction bases unmatched: 2. This CDR3 comprises 13 residues. The CDR3 bases are TGTGCCAGCAGTGACTCTGGACAGGGTACCCAGTACTTC. This sequence encodes CASSDSGQGTQYF.

V and J are TRBV6-5 and TRBJ1-2; TRBD1 might be the D (6 bases). CDR3 length: 16 residues. V was shortened by 0 bases and J by 13 bases, with 24 bases between the two germline ends. Per germline, CDR1 MNHEY and CDR2 SVGAGI. The CDR3 DNA reads as TGTGCCAGCAGTTACTCGAGGGCGGGGGGCAAGGCGAGAAGCACCTTC. This translates into CASSYSRAGGKARSTF.

The chain recombines TRBV19 with TRBJ2-2; TRBD2 aligns across 8 bases. Germline CDR1 LNHDA, CDR2 SQIVND (reference sequence). The CDR3 has 17 residues. After removal of 5 bases from V and 4 bases from J, the junction contained 12 bases not matched to a gene. CDR3 protein: CASSPDFSGTSTGELFF. The CDR3 DNA reads as TGTGCCAGTAGTCCCGACTTTAGCGGGACGTCCACCGGGGAGCTGTTTTTT.

The CDR3 sequence is CASKTRGVTEAFF. In DNA form, the CDR3 reads TGTGCCAGCAAGACCAGGGGGGTTACTGAAGCTTTCTTT. The gene calls are TRBV27 and TRBJ1-1, with TRBD1 matching over 7 bases. Trimming cost V 7 bases and J 5 bases; bases outside gene matches: 7. Germline V gene lookup returns CDR1 MNHEY and CDR2 SMNVEV (reference sequence). The CDR3 contains 13 residues.

The V gene is TRBV2, the J gene TRBJ2-7; no reliable D call. This CDR3 comprises 13 residues. V was cut by 6 bases and J by 1 base, with 10 bases left in between. Looked up from germline, CDR1 is SNHLY and CDR2 is FYNNEI. The chain's CDR3 is CASRVRISYEQYF. The DNA for the CDR3 is TGTGCCAGCAGGGTCAGAATTTCCTACGAGCAGTACTTC.

The chain carries TRBV19 and TRBJ2-1; 11 positions match TRBD2. The ends lost 1 base at V and 4 bases at J; junction bases unmatched: 3. The CDR3 runs to 16 residues. Germline V gene data show CDR1 as LNHDA and CDR2 as SQIVND (reference sequence). The CDR3 DNA is TGTGCCAGTAGTATAGGACTAGCGGGAAATTACAATGAGCAGTTCTTC. Translation gives CASSIGLAGNYNEQFF.

The V and J genes are TRBV28 and TRBJ2-1, with TRBD2 identical over 9 bases. Trimming cost V 3 bases and J 4 bases; bases outside gene matches: 10. Germline lookup yields CDR1 MDHEN and CDR2 SYDVKM. The CDR3 has 17 residues. CDR3 sequence reads: CASSFRASGVSYNEQFF. The CDR3 coding sequence is TGTGCCAGCAGTTTTCGCGCTAGCGGGGTGTCATACAATGAGCAGTTCTTC.

The J gene is TRBJ2-2, the V gene TRBV12-5; D might be TRBD2 (5 bases). CDR1 is LGHNT and CDR2 is FRNRAP in the germline V gene. V lost 0 bases to trimming and J lost 3 bases, with 17 bases between them. The CDR3 is made up of 18 amino acids. The CDR3 spells CASGLVKAVDFYTGELFF. CDR3 DNA sequence: TGTGCTAGTGGTTTGGTAAAAGCGGTGGACTTTTACACCGGGGAGCTGTTTTTT.

The rearrangement uses TRBV2 and TRBJ2-7; a possible D gene is TRBD1 (6 bases). This CDR3 has 12 amino acids. Germline V gives CDR1 SNHLY, CDR2 FYNNEI. V was pared by 0 bases and J by 7 bases, with 7 bases between. The CDR3 here is CASSEADREQYF. For the CDR3, the DNA is TGTGCCAGCAGTGAAGCGGACAGAGAGCAGTACTTC. Looking up the rest from reference TRBV2 and TRBJ2-7 gives the full variable domain: EPEVTQTPSHQVTQMGQEVILRCVPISNHLYFYWYRQILGQKVEFLVSFYNNEISEKSEIFDDQFSVERPDGSNFTLKIRSTKLEDSAMYFCASSEADREQYFGPGTRLTVT.

V usage is TRBV7-8 and J usage is TRBJ1-6; 7 nucleotides line up with TRBD1. The V and J ends lost 5 bases and 10 bases, in that order; junction bases with no gene match: 5. The germline V gene encodes CDR1 SGHVS and CDR2 FQNEAQ. This CDR3 contains 13 residues. The chain's CDR3 is CASSRQGVSPLHF. The CDR3 region has the DNA TGTGCCAGCAGCCGACAGGGAGTCTCACCCCTCCACTTT.

This chain links TRBV7-3 with TRBJ2-5, with no clear D. The CDR3 sequence is 13 residues long. V dropped 4 bases and J dropped 2 bases, with 8 bases sitting between them. Germline V lookup: CDR1 SGHTA, CDR2 FQGTGA. CDR3: CASSSKGQETQYF. CDR3 sequence (DNA): TGTGCCAGCAGCTCCAAGGGTCAAGAGACCCAGTACTTC.

On this clone: The same CDR3 also results from other DNA sequences found in this sample. The chain has TRBV11-3 and TRBJ2-1, with TRBD2 identical over 9 bases. CDR1 is SGHNT and CDR2 is YENEEA in the germline V gene. This CDR3 has 15 residues. V shed 5 bases, J shed 2 bases, and the junction held 4 bases outside the gene matches. The CDR3 here is CASSLREGPYNEQFF. In nucleotides, the CDR3 is TGTGCCAGCAGCCTGCGGGAGGGCCCCTACAATGAGCAGTTCTTC.

This clone was seen just once. This CDR3 is CASGTDSAASNEKLFF. CDR3 nucleotides: TGTGCCAGTGGGACAGACAGCGCAGCCTCTAATGAAAAACTGTTTTTT. The chain recombines TRBV28 with TRBJ1-4; 7 bases are shared with TRBD1. Germline CDR1 reads MDHEN; CDR2 reads SYDVKM. V lost 9 bases and J lost 3; bases outside the gene matches: 13. This CDR3 region has 16 residues. Full variable domain (remainder filled in from reference TRBV28 and TRBJ1-4): DVKVTQSSRYLVKRTGEKVFLECVQDMDHENMFWYRQDPGLGLRLIYFSYDVKMKEKGDIPEGYSVSREKKERFSLILESASTNQTSMYLCASGTDSAASNEKLFFGSGTQLSVL.

The rearrangement joins TRBV4-1 to TRBJ1-1; D not certain. The CDR3 loop spans 15 amino acids. The germline CDR1 and CDR2 sequences are MGHRA and YSYEKL. V dropped 1 base and J dropped 0 bases, with 9 bases sitting between them. The CDR3 is CASSQGSRLNTEAFF. CDR3 sequence (DNA): TGCGCCAGCAGCCAAGGGTCTAGGCTGAACACTGAAGCTTTCTTT.

This clone was detected once. V gene TRBV30 combines with J gene TRBJ1-2, with D possibly TRBD1 on 6 matching bases. Per the germline V gene, CDR1 is GTSNPN and CDR2 is SVGIG (reference sequence). V lost 1 base, J lost 5 bases, and 17 bases lay in between. This CDR3 region has 15 residues. CDR3 in DNA: TGTGCCTGGAGTGCCCCGGTGGGGGCGCGATATGGCTACACCTTC. Translated: CAWSAPVGARYGYTF.

DNA of the CDR3: TGTGCCAGCAGTCCGACCGGGGACAGGGGGCCTCGGAATTCACCCCTCCACTTT. It specifies CASSPTGDRGPRNSPLHF. V and J are TRBV28 and TRBJ1-6; 12 nucleotides align to TRBD1. The CDR3 runs to 18 residues. Germline V gene sequence: CDR1 MDHEN, CDR2 SYDVKM. V lost 5 bases, J lost 7 bases, and 12 bases stayed unmatched.

This chain uses TRBV5-5 with TRBJ2-7; TRBD2 agrees at 9 bases. The V gene end was trimmed by 2 bases and the J gene end by 3 bases; junction bases not matched to a gene: 6. CDR3 length: 15 amino acids. Germline CDR1 is SGHKS and CDR2 is YYEKEE (reference sequence). CDR3 amino acids: CASSFRFSGSYEQYF. The CDR3 nucleotides read TGTGCCAGCAGCTTCAGGTTTAGCGGGAGCTACGAGCAGTACTTC. Using reference TRBV5-5 and TRBJ2-7 for the parts outside the CDR3, the full variable domain is DAGVTQSPTHLIKTRGQQVTLRCSPISGHKSVSWYQQVLGQGPQFIFQYYEKEERGRGNFPDRFSARQFPNYSSELNVNALLLGDSALYLCASSFRFSGSYEQYFGPGTRLTVT.

This clone was observed a few times. The genes are TRBV10-2 and TRBJ2-5, with a weak D call TRBD1 (5 bases). The CDR3 totals 12 residues. Trimming pared 8 bases from V and 5 bases from J, leaving 12 bases between. CDR1 and CDR2 (germline): WSHSY, SAAADI. The CDR3 sequence: CASGAGLETQYF. The CDR3, as DNA: TGCGCCAGCGGGGCAGGTCTGGAGACCCAGTACTTC.

The rearrangement links TRBV11-2 to TRBJ2-7; D might be TRBD1 (6 bases). V shed 4 bases and J shed 6 bases, with 25 bases lying between them. The CDR3 loop spans 17 amino acids. Germline loops: CDR1 SGHAT, CDR2 FQNNGV. The CDR3 DNA reads as TGTGCCAGCAGCTCCATACTATTACAGGGAAGGCCCTCCGAGCAGTACTTC. It is translated as CASSSILLQGRPSEQYF.